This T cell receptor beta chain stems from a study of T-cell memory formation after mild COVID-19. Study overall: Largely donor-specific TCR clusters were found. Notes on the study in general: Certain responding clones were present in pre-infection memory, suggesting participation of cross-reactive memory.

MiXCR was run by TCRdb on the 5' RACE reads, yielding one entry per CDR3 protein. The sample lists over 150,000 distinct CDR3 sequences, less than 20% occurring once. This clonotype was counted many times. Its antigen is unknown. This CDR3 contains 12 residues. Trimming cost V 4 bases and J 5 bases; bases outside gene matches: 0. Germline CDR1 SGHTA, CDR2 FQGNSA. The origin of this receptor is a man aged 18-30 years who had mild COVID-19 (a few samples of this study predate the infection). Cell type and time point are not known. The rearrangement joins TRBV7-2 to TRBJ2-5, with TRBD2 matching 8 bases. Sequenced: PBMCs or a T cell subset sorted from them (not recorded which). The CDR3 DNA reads TGTGCCAGCAGCTCGGGGGGGGAGACCCAGTACTTC. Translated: CASSSGGETQYF. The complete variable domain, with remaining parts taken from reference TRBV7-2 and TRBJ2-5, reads GAGVSQSPSNKVTEKGKDVELRCDPISGHTALYWYRQSLGQGLEFLIYFQGNSAPDKSGLPSDRFSAERTGGSVSTLTIQRTQQEDSAVYLCASSSGGETQYFGPGTRLLVL.